The 14 T cell receptor beta chains listed next were all sequenced from one sample in a study of OX40 agonist ivuxolimab in advanced cancers. Measured with immunoSEQ multiplex PCR; TCRdb has only the in-frame clones, and not every one. The table lists tens of thousands of clones, roughly 88% of them singletons. The specimen comprised CD4+ or CD8+ T cells sorted from blood, sampled in a trial of the OX40 agonist ivuxolimab. The receptors come from an adult with an advanced solid tumor such as melanoma, head and neck, liver or kidney cancer.

The chain recombines TRBV11-3 with TRBJ2-2; 7 bases are shared with TRBD1. The CDR3 is 15 residues long. Per the germline V gene, CDR1 is SGHNT and CDR2 is YENEEA. The trim removed 5 bases at V and 0 bases at J, leaving 3 bases unmatched. The chain's CDR3 is CASSPGQPNTGELFF. The CDR3, as DNA: TGTGCCAGCAGCCCGGGACAGCCGAACACCGGGGAGCTGTTTTTT.

V is TRBV18 and J is TRBJ1-4, with 7 nucleotides matching TRBD1. This CDR3 has 15 residues. The germline V gene encodes CDR1 KGHSH and CDR2 LQKENI. V gave up 6 bases and J gave up 7 bases; unmatched junction bases: 11. The CDR3 sequence: CASSTTGVGSEKLFF. The CDR3 nucleotides are TGTGCCAGCTCCACTACAGGGGTGGGGAGTGAAAAACTGTTTTTT.

The rearrangement uses TRBV2 and TRBJ1-1, with 7 bases fitting TRBD1. The trim removed 7 bases at V and 3 bases at J, leaving 8 bases unmatched. The V gene's germline CDR1 is SNHLY and CDR2 FYNNEI. The CDR3 has 14 residues. The CDR3 DNA follows: TGTGCCAGCATTTTCGACAGGGTGGACACTGAAGCTTTCTTT. This sequence encodes CASIFDRVDTEAFF.

The chain links TRBV6-1 to TRBJ2-5, with D perhaps given as TRBD1 or TRBD2 (5 bases each). Germline CDR1 and CDR2: MNHNS and SASEGT. With 2 bases removed from V and 5 bases from J, the gap between germline ends came to 15 bases. This CDR3 contains 15 residues. The CDR3 DNA reads TGTGCCAGCAGTGAATGGCTGGGGGATCGGGAGACCCAGTACTTC. This codes for CASSEWLGDRETQYF.

A few counts support this clone. This chain connects TRBV5-4 to TRBJ1-3, with D unresolved. Per the germline V gene, CDR1 is SGHNT and CDR2 is YYREEE (reference sequence). Trimming pared 2 bases from V and 0 bases from J, leaving 12 bases between. The CDR3 is 16 residues long. Written as DNA, the CDR3 is TGTGCCAGCAGCTTCGGACCGCTCACCTCTGGAAACACCATATATTTT. Its protein product is CASSFGPLTSGNTIYF. Together with reference TRBV5-4 and TRBJ1-3, the CDR3 gives the full variable domain: ETGVTQSPTHLIKTRGQQVTLRCSSQSGHNTVSWYQQALGQGPQFIFQYYREEENGRGNFPPRFSGLQFPNYSSELNVNALELDDSALYLCASSFGPLTSGNTIYFGEGSWLTVV.

The chain combines TRBV19 with TRBJ1-2, with unresolved D. CDR1 LNHDA and CDR2 SQIVND come from the germline V gene (reference sequence). The V gene lost 3 bases and the J gene lost 3 bases, with 8 bases spanning the gap. CDR3 length: 13 residues. The CDR3: CASSIGQDYGYTF. CDR3 in DNA: TGTGCCAGTAGTATTGGTCAGGACTATGGCTACACCTTC.

The genes are TRBV5-1 and TRBJ2-1; 8 nucleotides agree with TRBD2. This CDR3 comprises 16 residues. V shed 0 bases and J 6 bases; nucleotides not matched to a gene: 8. Germline values: CDR1 SGHRS, CDR2 YFSETQ. CDR3 DNA sequence: TGCGCCAGCAGCTTGGCGGGAGGGAATCCTAGCAATGAGCAGTTCTTC. It is translated as CASSLAGGNPSNEQFF.

The genes are TRBV4-3 and TRBJ2-2; possibly TRBD2 for D (7 bases). Germline loops: CDR1 LGHNA, CDR2 YSLEER. Trimming took 1 base from V and 3 from J, leaving 15 bases between them. This CDR3 comprises 17 residues. DNA of the CDR3: TGCGCCAGCAGCCAAGTGTCTCGGGGGGCGGACACCGGGGAGCTGTTTTTT. This codes for CASSQVSRGADTGELFF.

V and J are TRBV7-3 and TRBJ2-3; the match to TRBD2 covers 8 bases. Germline CDR1 reads SGHTA; CDR2 reads FQGTGA. J gave up 0 bases and V 9 bases, and 8 bases lay outside the gene matches. This CDR3 comprises 15 residues. The CDR3 loop is CASSTGGESTDTQYF. The CDR3 bases are TGTGCCAGTTCCACCGGGGGGGAAAGCACAGATACGCAGTATTTT.

V gene TRBV15 combines with J gene TRBJ2-1; unclear D gene. CDR3 length: 14 residues. In germline, CDR1 is LNHNV, CDR2 YYDKDF (reference sequence). V was clipped by 8 bases and J by 7 bases, with 18 bases between them. Here the CDR3 reads CATAKEYRANEQFF. DNA of the CDR3: TGTGCCACCGCCAAAGAGTACCGGGCTAATGAGCAGTTCTTC.

The chain is built from TRBV28 and TRBJ2-5; 8 bases are a match to TRBD1. The junction had 8 bases not matched to a gene; V was cut back by 3 bases and J by 2 bases. Germline CDR1 and CDR2: MDHEN and SYDVKM. This CDR3 has 16 residues. CDR3 nucleotide sequence: TGTGCCAGCAGTTTTTTACAGGGGGGTCTGCAAGAGACCCAGTACTTC. Protein sequence: CASSFLQGGLQETQYF.

The V gene is TRBV7-6, the J gene TRBJ1-3; 10 nucleotides match TRBD1. From germline, CDR1 is SGHVS and CDR2 FNYEAQ. With 1 base clipped from V and 2 bases from J, the junction kept 5 bases outside the gene matches. The CDR3 spans 17 residues. Written as DNA, the CDR3 is TGTGCCAGCAGCTTAGGAGACAGGGGGCGCGCTGGAAACACCATATATTTT. Amino acid sequence: CASSLGDRGRAGNTIYF.

This chain uses TRBV6-5 with TRBJ2-3; no clear D. The V end was cut by 6 bases, the J end by 1 base, with 11 bases between. The V gene's germline CDR1 is MNHEY and CDR2 SVGAGI. This CDR3 is built from 14 residues. The CDR3 here is CASRSLARTDTQYF. The CDR3, as DNA: TGTGCCAGCAGAAGCCTGGCCCGCACAGATACGCAGTATTTT.

The J gene is TRBJ2-5, the V gene TRBV4-2; perhaps TRBD2 as D (6 bases). Trimming left V 2 bases short and J 4 bases short, with 11 bases between. The CDR3 extends over 14 amino acids. CDR1 and CDR2 (germline): LGHNA, YNFKEQ. The CDR3 sequence: CASSQPPGAETQYF. The CDR3 DNA reads as TGTGCCAGCAGCCAACCCCCGGGAGCAGAGACCCAGTACTTC.